The 3 T cell receptor beta chains listed next were all sequenced from one sample in a study of T cells after yellow fever vaccination (dated by TCRdb to about 2019). The treatment or condition label corresponds to: live attenuated yellow fever vaccine strain. Preparation of the library involved 5' RACE. The sequencer listed for this sample is Illumina NovaSeq 6000. The public reads were reprocessed in TCRdb via fastp at Q25 and MiXCR, keeping in-frame beta chains. Each CDR3 protein gets just one entry, which takes the most common genes and DNA from the rows behind it. The sample includes some 300,000 distinct CDR3 sequences, with less than 9.5% observed a single time. 3% to 3.5% of the sample is taken by the ten largest. The material sequenced was CD4+ T cells sorted from PBMCs, taken 5 days after the yellow fever booster vaccination. The receptors originated from a man aged 18 to 35 who received the YFV17D yellow fever vaccine.

In its sample, this clonotype was seen a few times. The rearrangement joins TRBV27 to TRBJ1-1; D uncertain. Germline V gene sequence: CDR1 MNHEY, CDR2 SMNVEV (reference sequence). V lost 3 bases, J lost 2 bases, and 7 bases lay in between. The CDR3 length is 13 residues. The CDR3: CASSFWKNTEAFF. The CDR3 nucleotides read TGTGCCAGCAGTTTCTGGAAAAACACTGAAGCTTTCTTT.

This rearrangement joins TRBV20-1 to TRBJ2-5, with D unclear. CDR1 and CDR2 (germline): DFQATT, SNEGSKA (reference sequence). With 3 bases removed from V and 4 bases from J, the gap between germline ends came to 12 bases. The CDR3 contains 13 residues. The CDR3 reads CSARLVPLETQYF. The DNA of the CDR3 is TGCAGTGCTAGGCTAGTGCCGCTAGAGACCCAGTACTTC.

Here the CDR3 DNA reads TGCAGTGCTAGACGATGGGACAGGGGGTCCACCGGGGAGCTGTTTTTT. Protein product: CSARRWDRGSTGELFF. The chain has TRBV20-1 and TRBJ2-2; 11 bases agree with TRBD1. Germline V CDR1 and CDR2: DFQATT, SNEGSKA (reference sequence). This CDR3 region has 16 residues. J was trimmed by 4 bases and V by 2 bases; bases with no gene match: 6.